This T cell receptor (beta chain) originates from a study of PD-1 blockade in mismatch repair-deficient tumors. Looking at the study overall: Patients had around 11 mismatch repair-deficient cancer types and were previously treated and progressing.

Broader study findings: Rapid post-treatment expansion, then contraction, generally preceding radiologic response, marked tumor-resident clones.

Comments on this clone: Its antigen is not identified.

Using immunoSEQ multiplex PCR, the repertoire was profiled, and TCRdb retains in-frame clones only, with some absent. This sample yields about 34,000 clones, of which more than 70% are seen a single time; approximately 3.1% belongs to the top ten. Every patient had mismatch repair deficiency by PCR or immunohistochemistry. The TCR-sequenced patients were three responders to pembrolizumab. Trimming took 8 bases from V and 5 from J; bases not matched to a gene: 14. The V gene's germline CDR1 is MGHRA and CDR2 YSYEKL. This CDR3 comprises 16 residues. J is TRBJ2-5 and V is TRBV4-1; 10 positions agree with TRBD2. The TCR comes from an adult with mismatch repair-deficient cancer. The sample in question was PBMCs, obtained 6 weeks after starting pembrolizumab. As DNA, the CDR3 is TGCGCCAGCTGTCCTACCCCTAGCGGGAGTTGGGAGACCCAGTACTTC. It specifies CASCPTPSGSWETQYF.